The present T cell receptor (beta chain) was sequenced within a study of T cell repertoires in cytomegalovirus infection. Study overall: Both CMV infection and a matching HLA type were indicated by public TCR beta signatures.

The V and J ends lost 5 bases and 3 bases respectively, with 4 bases between them. CDR3 length equals 11 residues. Per germline, CDR1 MNHNS and CDR2 SASEGT. A single record per CDR3 protein comes from TCRdb applying MiXCR to the reads. This repertoire shows approximately 500,000 distinct CDR3 sequences, 15% to 20% found once; its top ten account for about 24%. Study conclusions and caveats: The ex vivo response was dominated by HLA-C-restricted CMV-specific TCR beta clonotypes. Pooled public TCR beta family frequency picked out CMV carriers with the relevant HLA.

For this clonotype: Its antigen remains unidentified.

The sequencing sample was made of CD8+ T cells from PBMCs. This TCR was sampled from a human donor in good health (CMV status not recorded). Some clones in this sample may be carry-over from other donors' samples. The chain couples TRBV6-1 to TRBJ2-5; D unclear. CDR3 loop: CASSTEETQYF. The CDR3 DNA is TGTGCCAGCAGTACAGAAGAGACCCAGTACTTC.